This T cell receptor (beta chain) is drawn from a study of beta chain features in type 1 diabetes. CDR1 is SGHTA and CDR2 is FQGNSA in the germline V gene. The V gene end was trimmed by 2 bases and the J gene end by 5 bases; junction bases not matched to a gene: 10. There are 16 residues in the CDR3. The study's findings and limits: TCRB CDR3s from Type 1 diabetes patients were moderately but significantly shorter in all four CD4+ subsets.

All of the isolated RNA was reverse transcribed, so expressed TCRB transcripts were sequenced. Using immunoSEQ multiplex PCR, the repertoire was profiled, and TCRdb retains in-frame clones only, with some absent. The top ten clones hold 2.6% of a sample with 100,000 to 150,000 clones, roughly 17% of them seen once. There are a few counts of this clone. What it binds is unknown. This TCR was recovered from a man aged 18 to 29 with type 1 diabetes. The chain couples TRBV7-2 to TRBJ2-7; 9 bases are shared with TRBD1. The sequencing sample was made of central memory CD4+ T cells from blood. Written as DNA, the CDR3 is TGTGCCAGCAGCTTAAATCCGGGACAGGGAGGGGACGAGCAGTACTTC. This codes for CASSLNPGQGGDEQYF.